This T cell receptor (beta chain) comes out of a study of blood T cell repertoires in COVID-19. The overall study: The United States, Italy and Spain were the sources of the acute and convalescent COVID-19 samples. Sample material is recorded as cDNA or gDNA derived from T cells, B-cell-depleted T cells, or PBMCs.

Germline loops: CDR1 LNHDA, CDR2 SQIVND (reference sequence). The CDR3 consists of 17 residues. V gave up 5 bases and J gave up 2 bases, with 19 bases separating them. Original processing methods: Reference gene primer amplification in the assay estimated nucleated cell counts. The protocol was immunoSEQ multiplex PCR, while the TCRdb copy is restricted to in-frame clones and leaves out a portion. V and J calls and clone size follow that table, whereas D and trimming were derived from the DNA. The profile shows under 300,000 clones, 85% to 90% of them singletons. This sequence joins TRBV19 and TRBJ1-3; possibly TRBD1 for D (6 bases). Sequencing was done on a sample of peripheral blood. This receptor was obtained from a man aged 60-69 years with acute or convalescent COVID-19. The CDR3 region is CASSSPGQIGPGNTIYF. Written as DNA, the CDR3 is TGTGCCAGTAGTTCCCCCGGACAGATAGGACCTGGAAACACCATATATTTT.